These 31 T cell receptor beta chains were sequenced from one sample in a study of blood T cells in healthy people across ages. The second PCR ran about 6 to 11 cycles with a sample-barcoded 5' primer and J-beta primers. TCRdb itself ran the 5' RACE reads through MiXCR, one entry per CDR3 protein. The sample shows about 800,000 distinct CDR3 sequences, 20% to 25% of them seen only once. This sample was also put to use in a study of T cells of mothers and their children.

The sample comprised blood. These receptors originate from a boy aged 10-17 years in good health.

V and J are TRBV20-1 and TRBJ2-7, with no clear D. Germline-derived CDR1 and CDR2 are DFQATT and SNEGSKA (reference sequence). The CDR3 loop spans 12 amino acids. V was shortened by 3 bases and J by 5 bases, with 11 bases between the two germline ends. The CDR3 DNA reads TGCAGTGCTAGGGACCGCCTTCACGAGCAGTACTTC. Its translation is CSARDRLHEQYF.

This rearrangement joins TRBV10-3 to TRBJ2-3; D possibly matches TRBD1 or TRBD2 (5 bases each). This CDR3 spans 16 amino acids. Trimming pared 4 bases from V and 2 bases from J, leaving 16 bases between. CDR1 is ENHRY and CDR2 is SYGVKD in the germline V gene. Written as DNA, the CDR3 is TGTGCCATCAGTGCTCAGAGGGGACCATTCACAGATACGCAGTATTTT. Encoded protein: CAISAQRGPFTDTQYF.

About this clonotype: Relative to the germline gene, one junction end is altered; a read error may explain this. V usage is TRBV3-1 and J usage is TRBJ2-3; 14 bases are a match to TRBD2. Germline assignment: CDR1 LGHDT and CDR2 YNNKEL (reference sequence). The CDR3 consists of 16 residues. The CDR3 DNA is TGTGCCAACAGCCCCCGGACTAGCGGGGGGACAGATACGCAGTATTTT. Protein sequence: CANSPRTSGGTDTQYF.

Many counts were recorded for this clonotype. This sequence joins TRBV7-2 and TRBJ2-1; the D gene is possibly TRBD2 (5 bases). With 6 bases removed from V and 6 bases from J, the gap between germline ends came to 12 bases. The CDR3 length is 13 residues. The germline V gene has CDR1 SGHTA and CDR2 FQGNSA. The CDR3 DNA sequence: TGTGCCAGCAGAGGGTCGGCGGGCAATGAGCAGTTCTTC. As protein: CASRGSAGNEQFF.

V usage is TRBV29-1 and J usage is TRBJ2-7, with 7 bases identical to TRBD2. CDR3 size: 13 residues. V was clipped by 6 bases and J by 5 bases; unmatched bases: 10. Germline V gene sequence: CDR1 SQVTM, CDR2 ANQGSEA. The CDR3 region is CSVGRTYQHEQYF. The CDR3 DNA follows: TGCAGCGTCGGGAGGACATATCAGCACGAGCAGTACTTC.

This clonotype was recorded a few times. The chain has TRBV6-5 and TRBJ2-1, with D uncertain. The germline gives CDR1 MNHEY, CDR2 SVGAGI. Trimming cost V 3 bases and J 2 bases, with 8 bases left between them. The CDR3 length is 14 residues. In DNA, the CDR3 is TGTGCCAGCAGTTATGGGCTACCCTACAATGAGCAGTTCTTC. Translation gives CASSYGLPYNEQFF.

This clonotype appeared a few times. This chain joins TRBV11-2 and TRBJ2-1, with 10 bases identical to TRBD2. The J segment lost 0 bases and the V segment lost 0 bases, leaving 5 bases of the junction unmatched. The CDR3 is made up of 18 amino acids. The V gene's germline CDR1 is SGHAT and CDR2 FQNNGV. The CDR3 spells CASSLEASGGSSYNEQFF. For the CDR3, the DNA is TGTGCCAGCAGCTTAGAGGCTAGCGGGGGAAGCTCCTACAATGAGCAGTTCTTC.

The gene calls are TRBV7-2 and TRBJ1-5; D not certain. Germline lookup yields CDR1 SGHTA and CDR2 FQGNSA. The germline V and J ends were trimmed by 5 bases and 7 bases, with 15 bases remaining between them. This CDR3 spans 14 amino acids. CDR3 in amino acids: CASSRDLVNQPQHF. The CDR3 DNA follows: TGTGCCAGCAGCAGGGATTTGGTTAACCAGCCCCAGCATTTT.

V gene TRBV29-1 combines with J gene TRBJ2-7, with a weak D call TRBD1 (5 bases). Trimming took off 0 bases at V and 3 bases at J, with 12 bases between the two ends. Germline CDR1 reads SQVTM; CDR2 reads ANQGSEA. The CDR3 runs 14 residues. CDR3 in amino acids: CSVEDRPGNYEQYF. The CDR3 nucleotides are TGCAGCGTTGAAGATAGGCCAGGGAACTACGAGCAGTACTTC.

This clonotype was counted a few times. The rearrangement uses TRBV29-1 and TRBJ1-2; the match to TRBD1 covers 7 bases. Per germline, CDR1 SQVTM and CDR2 ANQGSEA. Trimming at V came to 3 bases and at J to 6 bases, leaving 10 bases not matched to a gene. This CDR3 has 14 residues. The CDR3 nucleotides read TGCAGCGTTGAGTGGGCAGGGGGAGTCGATGGCTACACCTTC. Translated, it gives CSVEWAGGVDGYTF.

In its sample, this clonotype was seen a few times. This chain joins TRBV9 and TRBJ2-2; 8 bases match TRBD1. Germline assignment: CDR1 SGDLS and CDR2 YYNGEE. The V gene end was trimmed by 3 bases and the J gene end by 1 base; junction bases not matched to a gene: 5. The CDR3 loop spans 16 amino acids. The CDR3 sequence: CASSAPGGWNTGELFF. The CDR3 nucleotides are TGTGCCAGCAGCGCCCCAGGGGGCTGGAACACCGGGGAGCTGTTTTTT.

This rearrangement joins TRBV28 to TRBJ1-4; tentatively, D is TRBD1 (5 bases). V was pared by 5 bases and J by 5 bases, with 15 bases between. CDR1 MDHEN and CDR2 SYDVKM come from the germline V gene. This CDR3 has 15 residues. CDR3 sequence reads: CASSPVGVWNEKLFF. The CDR3 DNA reads as TGTGCCAGCAGTCCTGTGGGGGTCTGGAATGAAAAACTGTTTTTT.

The sample holds a few counts of this clonotype. The chain joins TRBV14 to TRBJ2-7; 8 bases line up with TRBD1. From germline, CDR1 is SGHDN and CDR2 FVKESK. The CDR3 contains 16 residues. Losses at the gene ends were 2 bases for V and 3 bases for J; bases not matched to a gene: 9. The CDR3 DNA sequence: TGTGCCAGCAGCCAACAGACCTCAGGGGGCTTCTACGAGCAGTACTTC. This sequence encodes CASSQQTSGGFYEQYF.

The J gene is TRBJ1-2, the V gene TRBV14, with 11 bases aligning to TRBD1. V was pared by 0 bases and J by 5 bases, with 8 bases of the junction left unmatched. CDR3 length: 17 amino acids. Germline CDR1 is SGHDN and CDR2 is FVKESK. The CDR3 is CASSQESFGQGAYGYTF. Here the CDR3 DNA reads TGTGCCAGCAGCCAAGAGTCGTTTGGACAGGGGGCATATGGCTACACCTTC.

This clonotype has only a few counts. This chain joins TRBV27 and TRBJ2-1; a possible D gene is TRBD1 (8 bases). Germline lookup yields CDR1 MNHEY and CDR2 SMNVEV (reference sequence). Trimming removed 7 bases from V and 7 bases from J, with 23 bases in between. This CDR3 region has 16 residues. In DNA, the CDR3 is TGTGCCAGCAATCAGAGAGACAGGGGAGGGCGAAATGAGCAGTTCTTC. The encoded protein is CASNQRDRGGRNEQFF.

This clonotype has just a few counts. J is TRBJ2-3 and V is TRBV29-1; tentatively, D is TRBD2 (6 bases). V lost 6 bases, J lost 2 bases, and 9 bases lay in between. This CDR3 contains 12 residues. The germline CDR1 and CDR2 sequences are SQVTM and ANQGSEA. The DNA for the CDR3 is TGCAGCGTGACGGGAGACACAGATACGCAGTATTTT. This codes for CSVTGDTDTQYF.

The chain joins TRBV29-1 to TRBJ2-1, with TRBD2 matching over 7 bases. The CDR3 totals 12 residues. The J segment lost 6 bases and the V segment lost 6 bases, leaving 5 bases of the junction unmatched. Germline V gives CDR1 SQVTM, CDR2 ANQGSEA. Written as DNA, the CDR3 is TGCAGCGTGGGCGGGAGTCTCAATGAGCAGTTCTTC. This translates into CSVGGSLNEQFF.

This clonotype was picked up a small number of times. The chain combines TRBV12-3 or TRBV12-4 with TRBJ2-4, with 7 bases lining up with TRBD1. V trimming: 3 bases; J trimming: 15 bases; junction bases outside the gene matches: 8. The CDR3 loop spans 12 amino acids. The CDR3 bases are TGTGCCAGCAGTTTTGACGCGACAGGGATGTACTTC. Protein product: CASSFDATGMYF.

The chain has TRBV7-2 and TRBJ2-7; tentative D call: TRBD1 (6 bases). V was clipped by 2 bases and J by 6 bases, with 14 bases between them. The CDR3 is 14 amino acids. Germline loops: CDR1 SGHTA, CDR2 FQGNSA. The CDR3 is CASSLTLQGGEQYV. Here the CDR3 DNA reads TGTGCCAGCAGCTTAACGCTACAGGGTGGCGAGCAGTACGTC.

The chain links TRBV29-1 to TRBJ2-1, with 8 nucleotides matching TRBD2. V was pared by 4 bases and J by 5 bases, with 13 bases of the junction left unmatched. The CDR3 is 16 amino acids. The V gene's germline CDR1 is SQVTM and CDR2 ANQGSEA. This CDR3 is CSVGTGTGLGDNEQFF. CDR3 DNA sequence: TGCAGCGTTGGGACGGGAACGGGACTAGGAGACAATGAGCAGTTCTTC.

This clonotype was found a few times. The chain uses TRBV27 and TRBJ2-1; 7 nucleotides align to TRBD1. V shed 8 bases, J shed 1 base, and the junction held 8 bases outside the gene matches. The CDR3 consists of 15 residues. Germline V lookup: CDR1 MNHEY, CDR2 SMNVEV (reference sequence). Here the CDR3 reads CASLRTGGSYNEQFF. The CDR3 DNA sequence: TGTGCCAGCCTTCGGACAGGTGGGTCCTACAATGAGCAGTTCTTC.

Ten or more counts support this clonotype. Written as DNA, the CDR3 is TGTGCCAGCAGTTTAGGCCCCTTGTGGGAGCAGTACTTC. This encodes CASSLGPLWEQYF. The chain combines TRBV27 with TRBJ2-5; tentatively, D is TRBD2 (5 bases). Looked up from germline, CDR1 is MNHEY and CDR2 is SMNVEV (reference sequence). Trimming stripped 2 bases from V and 11 bases from J, with 15 bases between. CDR3 length: 13 amino acids.

The CDR3 is CASSLSSEGFGGYTF. For the CDR3, the DNA is TGTGCCAGCAGTTTAAGTTCCGAGGGGTTTGGGGGCTACACCTTC. The chain uses TRBV27 and TRBJ1-2, with a weak D call TRBD1 (5 bases). CDR1 and CDR2 (germline): MNHEY, SMNVEV (reference sequence). The length of the CDR3 is 15 residues. V shed 2 bases and J shed 8 bases, with 18 bases lying between them.

The V call is TRBV27, the J call TRBJ1-2; tentatively, D is TRBD1 (5 bases). This CDR3 has 16 amino acids. The V end was cut by 4 bases, the J end by 4 bases, with 19 bases between. Germline V CDR1 and CDR2: MNHEY, SMNVEV (reference sequence). In DNA form, the CDR3 reads TGTGCCAGCAGTTCCGACCGGGACGGGAGGTTCTATGGCTACACCTTC. Encoded protein: CASSSDRDGRFYGYTF.

The J gene is TRBJ2-5, the V gene TRBV20-1; 11 bases are shared with TRBD2. The better agreement between TRBJ2-1 and the DNA end casts doubt on the J call. The germline gives CDR1 DFQATT, CDR2 SNEGSKA (reference sequence). The CDR3 is made up of 15 amino acids. CDR3 amino acids: CSARGLAGRNDEQFF. The CDR3 nucleotides are TGCAGTGCTAGAGGACTAGCGGGAAGAAATGATGAGCAGTTCTTC.

The rearrangement joins TRBV13 to TRBJ2-1, with D possibly being TRBD1 or TRBD2 (5 bases each). The J call is doubtful: the DNA matches TRBJ2-7 better. This CDR3 contains 14 residues. Germline-derived CDR1 and CDR2 are PRHDT and FYEKMQ (reference sequence). CDR3 bases: TGTGCCAGCAGCGCCACTCCGAGTGGGGGCGAGCAGTACTTC. It specifies CASSATPSGGEQYF.

V gene TRBV20-1 combines with J gene TRBJ2-5; D may be TRBD1 (5 bases). Looked up from germline, CDR1 is DFQATT and CDR2 is SNEGSKA (reference sequence). The length of the CDR3 is 14 residues. Trimming took 5 bases from V and 1 from J, leaving 14 bases between them. The CDR3 DNA follows: TGCAGTGCTCTTTTAACAGGCTTCCAAGAGACCCAGTACTTC. Amino acids: CSALLTGFQETQYF.

This clonotype was seen only a few times. V and J are TRBV29-1 and TRBJ2-2; 9 bases fit TRBD2. V gave up 6 bases and J gave up 1 base; unmatched junction bases: 3. Germline V gene data show CDR1 as SQVTM and CDR2 as ANQGSEA. The CDR3 sequence is 14 residues long. CDR3 sequence: CSVRSGGNTGELFF. The CDR3 DNA reads TGCAGCGTCCGTAGCGGGGGGAACACCGGGGAGCTGTTTTTT.

This clonotype appeared a few times. The rearrangement joins TRBV20-1 to TRBJ2-5; TRBD1 agrees at 7 bases. The last part of the DNA fits TRBJ2-7 better; the J call may be wrong. Germline CDR1 and CDR2: DFQATT and SNEGSKA (reference sequence). The CDR3 has 14 residues. The CDR3 is CSAFGPRGMYEQYF. In DNA form, the CDR3 reads TGCAGTGCCTTTGGTCCCAGGGGGATGTACGAGCAGTACTTC.

The CDR3 spells CSARGRVGGRQNGANVLTF. In DNA, the CDR3 is TGCAGTGCTAGAGGGAGGGTCGGGGGGCGCCAGAATGGGGCCAACGTCCTGACTTTC. This chain connects TRBV20-1 to TRBJ2-6, with D possibly being TRBD2 (7 bases). The CDR3 covers 19 residues. Trimming removed 1 base from V and 3 bases from J, with 22 bases in between. Germline V lookup: CDR1 DFQATT, CDR2 SNEGSKA (reference sequence).

The V gene is TRBV2, the J gene TRBJ2-5, with D tentatively TRBD2 (5 bases). Trimming left V 3 bases short and J 3 bases short, with 11 bases between. Germline CDR1 is SNHLY and CDR2 is FYNNEI. The CDR3 spans 14 residues. CDR3 region: CASSEGGLKETQYF. In DNA form, the CDR3 reads TGTGCCAGCAGTGAGGGCGGGTTAAAAGAGACCCAGTACTTC.